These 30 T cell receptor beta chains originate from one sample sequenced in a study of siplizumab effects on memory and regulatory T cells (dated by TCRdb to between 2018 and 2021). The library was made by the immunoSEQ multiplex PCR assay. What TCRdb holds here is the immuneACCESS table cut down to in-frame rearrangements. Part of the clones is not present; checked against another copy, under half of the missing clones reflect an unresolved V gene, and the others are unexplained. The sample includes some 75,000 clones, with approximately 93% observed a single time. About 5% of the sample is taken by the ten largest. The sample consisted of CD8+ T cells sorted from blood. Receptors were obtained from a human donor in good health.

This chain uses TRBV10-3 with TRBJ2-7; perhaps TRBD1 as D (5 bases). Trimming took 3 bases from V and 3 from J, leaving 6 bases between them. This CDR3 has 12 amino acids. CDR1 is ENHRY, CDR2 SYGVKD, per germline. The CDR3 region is CAISDRVYEQYF. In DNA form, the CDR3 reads TGTGCCATCAGTGACAGGGTCTACGAGCAGTACTTC.

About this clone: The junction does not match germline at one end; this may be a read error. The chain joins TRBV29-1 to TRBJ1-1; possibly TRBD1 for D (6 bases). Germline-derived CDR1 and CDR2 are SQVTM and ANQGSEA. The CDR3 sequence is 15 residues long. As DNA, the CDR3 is TGCCGCGTTGCGGGGGGGCAGTTGGGGAACACTGAAGCTTTCTTT. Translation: CRVAGGQLGNTEAFF.

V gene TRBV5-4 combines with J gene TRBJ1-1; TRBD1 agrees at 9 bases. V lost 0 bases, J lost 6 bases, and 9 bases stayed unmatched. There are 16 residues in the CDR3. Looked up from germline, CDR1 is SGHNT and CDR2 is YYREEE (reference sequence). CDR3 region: CASSLADRGSFAEAFF. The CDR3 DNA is TGTGCCAGCAGCTTGGCGGACAGGGGCTCATTCGCTGAAGCTTTCTTT.

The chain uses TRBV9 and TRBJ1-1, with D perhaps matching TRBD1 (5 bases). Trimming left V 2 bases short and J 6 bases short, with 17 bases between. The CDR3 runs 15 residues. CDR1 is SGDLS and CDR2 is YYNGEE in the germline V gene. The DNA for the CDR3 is TGTGCCAGCAGCGTCCAAGGACACGAGCTCTCTGAAGCTTTCTTT. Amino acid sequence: CASSVQGHELSEAFF. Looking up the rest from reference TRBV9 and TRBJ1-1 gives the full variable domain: DSGVTQTPKHLITATGQRVTLRCSPRSGDLSVYWYQQSLDQGLQFLIQYYNGEERAKGNILERFSAQQFPDLHSELNLSSLELGDSALYFCASSVQGHELSEAFFGQGTRLTVV.

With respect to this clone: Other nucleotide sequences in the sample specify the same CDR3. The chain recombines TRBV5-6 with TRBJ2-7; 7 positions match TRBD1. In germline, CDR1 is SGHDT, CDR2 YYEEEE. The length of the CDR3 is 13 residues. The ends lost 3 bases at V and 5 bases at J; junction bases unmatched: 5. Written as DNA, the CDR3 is TGTGCCAGCAGCTGGGACAGCCCTGACGAGCAGTACTTC. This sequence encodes CASSWDSPDEQYF.

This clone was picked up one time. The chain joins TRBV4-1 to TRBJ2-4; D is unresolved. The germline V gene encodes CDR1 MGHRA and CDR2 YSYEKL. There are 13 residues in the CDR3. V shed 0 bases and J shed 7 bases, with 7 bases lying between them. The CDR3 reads CASSQDPGNIQYF. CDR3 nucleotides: TGCGCCAGCAGCCAAGATCCCGGTAACATTCAGTACTTC.

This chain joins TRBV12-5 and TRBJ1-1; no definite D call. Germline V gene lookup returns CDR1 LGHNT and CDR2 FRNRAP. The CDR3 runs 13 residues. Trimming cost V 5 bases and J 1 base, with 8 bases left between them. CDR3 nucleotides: TGTGCTAGTGGTGCCCTAGAGAACACTGAAGCTTTCTTT. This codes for CASGALENTEAFF.

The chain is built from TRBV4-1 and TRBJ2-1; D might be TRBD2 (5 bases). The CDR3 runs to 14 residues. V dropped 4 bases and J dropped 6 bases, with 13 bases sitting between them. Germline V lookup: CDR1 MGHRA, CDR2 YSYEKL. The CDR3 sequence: CASSLGLTLNEQFF. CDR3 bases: TGCGCCAGCAGCCTAGGACTTACCCTCAATGAGCAGTTCTTC.

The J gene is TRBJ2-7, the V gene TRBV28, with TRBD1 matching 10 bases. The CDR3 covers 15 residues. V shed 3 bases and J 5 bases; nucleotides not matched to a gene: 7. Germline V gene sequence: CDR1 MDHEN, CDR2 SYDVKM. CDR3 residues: CASSLGTGAVDEQYF. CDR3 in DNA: TGTGCCAGCAGTTTGGGGACAGGGGCCGTCGACGAGCAGTACTTC.

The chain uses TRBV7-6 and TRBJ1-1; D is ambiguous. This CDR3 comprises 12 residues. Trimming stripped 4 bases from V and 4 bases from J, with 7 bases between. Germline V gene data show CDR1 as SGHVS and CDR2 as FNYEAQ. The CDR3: CASSSGATEAFF. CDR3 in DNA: TGTGCCAGCAGCTCGGGAGCCACTGAAGCTTTCTTT.

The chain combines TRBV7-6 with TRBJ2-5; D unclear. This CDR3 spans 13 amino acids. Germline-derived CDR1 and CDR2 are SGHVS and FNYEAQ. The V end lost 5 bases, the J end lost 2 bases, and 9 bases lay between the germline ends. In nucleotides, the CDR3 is TGTGCCAGCAGCCAAAAAATACAAGAGACCCAGTACTTC. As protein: CASSQKIQETQYF.

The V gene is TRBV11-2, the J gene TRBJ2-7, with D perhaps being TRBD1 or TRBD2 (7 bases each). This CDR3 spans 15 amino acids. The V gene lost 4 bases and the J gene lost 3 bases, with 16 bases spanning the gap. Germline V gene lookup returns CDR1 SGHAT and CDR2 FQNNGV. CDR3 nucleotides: TGTGCCAGCAGCTGGAGACAGGGAGGGGGCTACGAGCAGTACTTC. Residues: CASSWRQGGGYEQYF. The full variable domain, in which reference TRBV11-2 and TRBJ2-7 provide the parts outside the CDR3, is EAGVAQSPRYKIIEKRQSVAFWCNPISGHATLYWYQQILGQGPKLLIQFQNNGVVDDSQLPKDRFSAERLKGVDSTLKIQPAKLEDSAVYLCASSWRQGGGYEQYFGPGTRLTVT.

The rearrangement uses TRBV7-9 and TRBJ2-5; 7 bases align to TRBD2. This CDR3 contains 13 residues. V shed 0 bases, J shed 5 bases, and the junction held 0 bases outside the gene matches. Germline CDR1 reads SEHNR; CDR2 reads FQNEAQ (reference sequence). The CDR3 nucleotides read TGTGCCAGCAGCTTAGCACTAGCGGAGACCCAGTACTTC. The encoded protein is CASSLALAETQYF. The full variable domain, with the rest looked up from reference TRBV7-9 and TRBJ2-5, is DTGVSQNPRHKITKRGQNVTFRCDPISEHNRLYWYRQTLGQGPEFLTYFQNEAQLEKSRLLSDRFSAERPKGSFSTLEIQRTEQGDSAMYLCASSLALAETQYFGPGTRLLVL.

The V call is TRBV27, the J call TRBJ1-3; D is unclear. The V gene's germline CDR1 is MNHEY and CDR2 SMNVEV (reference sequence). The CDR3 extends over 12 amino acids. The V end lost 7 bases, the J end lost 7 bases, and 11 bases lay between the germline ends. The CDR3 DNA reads TGTGCCAGCATTCCGGAGCGTAACACCATATATTTT. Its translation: CASIPERNTIYF.

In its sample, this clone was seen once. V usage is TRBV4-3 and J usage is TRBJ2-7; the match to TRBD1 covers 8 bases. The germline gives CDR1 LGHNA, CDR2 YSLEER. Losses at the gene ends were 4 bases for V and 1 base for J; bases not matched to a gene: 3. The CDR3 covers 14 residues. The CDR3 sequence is CASSLNRGSYEQYF. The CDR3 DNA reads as TGCGCCAGCAGCCTAAACAGGGGGTCCTACGAGCAGTACTTC.

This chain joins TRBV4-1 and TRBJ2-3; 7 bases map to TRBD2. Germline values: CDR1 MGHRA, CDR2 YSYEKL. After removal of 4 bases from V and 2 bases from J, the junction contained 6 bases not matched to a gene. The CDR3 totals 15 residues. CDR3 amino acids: CASSPGGFLTDTQYF. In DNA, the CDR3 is TGCGCCAGCAGCCCGGGAGGATTTCTCACAGATACGCAGTATTTT.

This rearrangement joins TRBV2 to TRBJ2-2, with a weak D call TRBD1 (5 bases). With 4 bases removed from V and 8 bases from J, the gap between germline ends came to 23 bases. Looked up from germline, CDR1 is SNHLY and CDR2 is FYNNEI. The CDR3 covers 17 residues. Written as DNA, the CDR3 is TGTGCCAGCAGTGGTCATGGCAGGGATGGTAACTTGGGGGAGCTGTTTTTT. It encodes CASSGHGRDGNLGELFF.

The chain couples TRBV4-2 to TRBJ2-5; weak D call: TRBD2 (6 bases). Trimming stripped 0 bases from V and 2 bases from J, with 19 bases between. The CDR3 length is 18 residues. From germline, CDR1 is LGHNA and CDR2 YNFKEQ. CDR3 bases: TGTGCCAGCAGCCAAGATGGTCCCGTTAGCGGAGGGCAAGAGACCCAGTACTTC. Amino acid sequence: CASSQDGPVSGGQETQYF.

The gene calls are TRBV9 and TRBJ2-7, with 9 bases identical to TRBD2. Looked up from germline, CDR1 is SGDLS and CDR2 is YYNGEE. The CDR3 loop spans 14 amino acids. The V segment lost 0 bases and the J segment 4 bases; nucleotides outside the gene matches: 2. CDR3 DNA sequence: TGTGCCAGCAGCGTAGCTAGCGGGGTTTACGAGCAGTACTTC. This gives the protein CASSVASGVYEQYF.

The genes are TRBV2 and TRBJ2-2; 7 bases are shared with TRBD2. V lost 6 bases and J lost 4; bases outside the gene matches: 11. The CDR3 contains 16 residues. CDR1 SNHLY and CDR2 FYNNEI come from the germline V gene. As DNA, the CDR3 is TGTGCCAGCAGCTCGTCTTCGGGACTAACCACCGGGGAGCTGTTTTTT. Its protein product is CASSSSSGLTTGELFF.

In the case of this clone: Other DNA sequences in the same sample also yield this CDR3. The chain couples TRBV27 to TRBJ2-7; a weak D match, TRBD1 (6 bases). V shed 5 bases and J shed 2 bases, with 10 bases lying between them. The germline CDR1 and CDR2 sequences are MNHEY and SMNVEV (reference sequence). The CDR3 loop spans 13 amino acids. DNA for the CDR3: TGTGCCAGCAGTCTACAGGGCCCCTACGAGCAGTACTTC. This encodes CASSLQGPYEQYF.

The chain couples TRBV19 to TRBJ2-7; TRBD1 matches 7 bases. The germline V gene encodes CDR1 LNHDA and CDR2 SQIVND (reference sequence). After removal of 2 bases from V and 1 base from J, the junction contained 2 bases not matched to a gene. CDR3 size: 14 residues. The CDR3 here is CASSITGQSYEQYF. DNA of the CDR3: TGTGCCAGTAGTATAACGGGACAGTCCTACGAGCAGTACTTC.

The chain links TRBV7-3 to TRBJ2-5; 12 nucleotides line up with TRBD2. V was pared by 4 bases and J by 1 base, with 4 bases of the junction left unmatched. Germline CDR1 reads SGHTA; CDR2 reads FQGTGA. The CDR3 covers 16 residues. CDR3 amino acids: CASSSLAGGGQETQYF. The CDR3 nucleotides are TGTGCCAGCAGCTCACTAGCGGGGGGAGGCCAAGAGACCCAGTACTTC.

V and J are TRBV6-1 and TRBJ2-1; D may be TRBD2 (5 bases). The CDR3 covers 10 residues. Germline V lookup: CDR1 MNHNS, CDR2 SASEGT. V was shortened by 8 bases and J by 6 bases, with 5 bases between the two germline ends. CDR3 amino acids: CASGGNEQFF. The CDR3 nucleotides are TGTGCCAGCGGAGGCAATGAGCAGTTCTTC.

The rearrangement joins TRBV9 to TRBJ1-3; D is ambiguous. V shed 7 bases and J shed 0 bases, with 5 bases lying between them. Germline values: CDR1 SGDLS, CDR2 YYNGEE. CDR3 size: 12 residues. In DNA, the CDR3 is TGTGCCAGCGCAGACTCTGGAAACACCATATATTTT. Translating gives CASADSGNTIYF.

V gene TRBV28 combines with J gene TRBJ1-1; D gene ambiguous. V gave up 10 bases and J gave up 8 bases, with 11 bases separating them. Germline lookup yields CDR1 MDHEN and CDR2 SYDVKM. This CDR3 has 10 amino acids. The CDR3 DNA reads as TGTGCCACACGGGCGACGGAAGCTTTCTTT. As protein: CATRATEAFF.

For the CDR3, the DNA is TGTGCCAGCAGTCGGGGGACGTATGGCTACACCTTC. Its translation is CASSRGTYGYTF. V and J are TRBV28 and TRBJ1-2, with a tentative D call TRBD1 (5 bases). Trimming pared 5 bases from V and 5 bases from J, leaving 9 bases between. Looked up from germline, CDR1 is MDHEN and CDR2 is SYDVKM. The CDR3 sequence is 12 residues long.

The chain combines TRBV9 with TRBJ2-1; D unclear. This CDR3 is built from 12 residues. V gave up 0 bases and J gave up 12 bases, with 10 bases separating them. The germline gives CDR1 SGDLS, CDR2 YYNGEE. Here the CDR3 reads CASSVGSEAQFF. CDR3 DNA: TGTGCCAGCAGCGTAGGAAGCGAAGCGCAGTTCTTC.

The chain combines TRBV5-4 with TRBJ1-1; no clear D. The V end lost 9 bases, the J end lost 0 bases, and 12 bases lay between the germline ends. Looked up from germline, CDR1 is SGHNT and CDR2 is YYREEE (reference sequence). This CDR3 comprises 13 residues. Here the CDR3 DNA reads TGTGCCACCTCAACCCGGTTGAACACTGAAGCTTTCTTT. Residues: CATSTRLNTEAFF.

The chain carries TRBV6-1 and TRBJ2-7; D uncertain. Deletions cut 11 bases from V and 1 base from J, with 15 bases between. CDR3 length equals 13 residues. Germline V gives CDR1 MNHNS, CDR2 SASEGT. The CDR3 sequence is CASSESRSYEQYF. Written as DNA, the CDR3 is TGTGCCTCCTCAGAAAGCAGGTCCTACGAGCAGTACTTC.